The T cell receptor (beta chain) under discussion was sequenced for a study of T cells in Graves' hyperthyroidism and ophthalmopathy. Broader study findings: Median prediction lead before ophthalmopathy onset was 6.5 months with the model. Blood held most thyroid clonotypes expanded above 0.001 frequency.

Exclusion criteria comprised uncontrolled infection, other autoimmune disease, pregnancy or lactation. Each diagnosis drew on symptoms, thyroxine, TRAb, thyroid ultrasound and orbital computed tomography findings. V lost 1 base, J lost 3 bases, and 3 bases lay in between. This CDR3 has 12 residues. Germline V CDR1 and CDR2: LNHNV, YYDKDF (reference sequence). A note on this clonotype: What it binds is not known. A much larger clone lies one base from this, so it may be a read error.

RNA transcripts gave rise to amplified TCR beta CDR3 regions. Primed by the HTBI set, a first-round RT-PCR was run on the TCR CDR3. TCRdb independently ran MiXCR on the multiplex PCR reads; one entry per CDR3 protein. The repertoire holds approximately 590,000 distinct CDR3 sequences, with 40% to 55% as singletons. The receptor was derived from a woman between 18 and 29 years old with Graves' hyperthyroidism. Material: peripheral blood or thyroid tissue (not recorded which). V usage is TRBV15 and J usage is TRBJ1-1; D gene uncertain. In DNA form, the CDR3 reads TGTGCCACCAGCAGAGTGGACACTGAAGCTTTCTTT. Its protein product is CATSRVDTEAFF.